The following is a T cell receptor (beta chain) sequence with its context. As yet, its antigen is unknown. The sample comes from a study of T cells after yellow fever vaccination. Study results and limitations: Booster sampling recovered most clones from primary vaccination (roughly 96% CD4, roughly 90% CD8). High-abundance clonotypes from the bulk population could contaminate FACS-sorted repertoires.

Unmatched junction bases numbered 17, after V lost 5 bases and J lost 6 bases. Per germline, CDR1 MNHEY and CDR2 SMNVEV (reference sequence). CDR3 length equals 19 residues. Researchers made TCR cDNA using 5'RACE template switching, and this step added a universal primer site and UMIs. TCRdb re-analysed the 5' RACE reads in MiXCR, keeping a single row per CDR3 protein. The data contain 150,000 to 200,000 distinct CDR3 sequences, about a tenth of them singletons. The TCR comes from a man aged 18 to 35 who received the YFV17D yellow fever vaccine. Sequencing was performed on CD8+ T cells sorted from PBMCs, taken 45 days after the yellow fever booster vaccination. The chain has TRBV27 and TRBJ2-1; TRBD2 matches at 12 bases. In DNA, the CDR3 is TGTGCCAGCAGTCCCGCCCTGGCCCTAGCGGGGGGGCCAGGCAATGAGCAGTTCTTC. Residues: CASSPALALAGGPGNEQFF.